One and the same sample provided the 10 T cell receptor beta chains below, sequenced in a study of blood T cell repertoires in COVID-19. The assay was immunoSEQ multiplex PCR, and TCRdb's table has in-frame clones only and misses some. Of some 360,000 clones in the sample, 88% were seen once. The sample consisted of PBMCs or T cells enriched from blood (not recorded which). All receptors come from a woman aged 25 to 39 who had been exposed to COVID-19.

The chain joins TRBV11-2 to TRBJ2-7, with D perhaps TRBD1 (7 bases). The V and J ends lost 2 bases and 0 bases respectively, with 11 bases between them. The CDR3 contains 15 residues. Germline assignment: CDR1 SGHAT and CDR2 FQNNGV. CDR3 residues: CASSLSGGFSYEQYF. The DNA of the CDR3 is TGTGCCAGCAGCTTATCAGGGGGGTTCTCCTACGAGCAGTACTTC.

CDR3 residues: CASSKRAWRDFSYEQYF. Here the CDR3 DNA reads TGTGCCAGCAGCAAACGTGCCTGGCGGGATTTCTCCTACGAGCAGTACTTC. The chain combines TRBV21-1 with TRBJ2-7; the table's TRBD2 call for D was not verified on the DNA. TRBV21-1 is listed as a pseudogene. The CDR3 spans 17 residues.

The chain employs TRBV5-1 and TRBJ1-6; 7 nucleotides align to TRBD1. Germline V gene lookup returns CDR1 SGHRS and CDR2 YFSETQ. The V and J ends lost 1 base and 10 bases, in that order; junction bases with no gene match: 14. This CDR3 has 17 amino acids. The CDR3 coding sequence is TGCGCCAGCAGCTTGCCCCCTACCGGGACAGACGGCTCACCCCTCCACTTT. Protein sequence: CASSLPPTGTDGSPLHF.

The chain combines TRBV7-2 with TRBJ2-3; D is uncertain. From germline, CDR1 is SGHTA and CDR2 FQGNSA. CDR3 length equals 13 residues. The V end was cut by 7 bases, the J end by 1 base, with 9 bases between. The CDR3: CASNPYRTDTQYF. In DNA form, the CDR3 reads TGTGCCAGCAACCCCTATCGCACAGATACGCAGTATTTT.

Regarding this clone: The junction differs from germline at one of its ends, possibly a read error. The chain carries TRBV7-7 and TRBJ2-3; a weak D match, TRBD1 (5 bases). This CDR3 has 16 amino acids. The germline CDR1 and CDR2 sequences are SSHAT and FNYEAQ (reference sequence). The DNA for the CDR3 is TGTGCTAGCAGCTTAGGGGCAGTCACTAGCACAGATACGCAGTATTTT. Residues: CASSLGAVTSTDTQYF.

The chain links TRBV7-9 to TRBJ1-3; 10 bases are a match to TRBD1. Germline trimming cut 6 bases from V and 2 bases from J; bases unmatched to any gene: 10. The CDR3 contains 17 residues. CDR1 is SEHNR, CDR2 FQNEAQ, per germline (reference sequence). As DNA, the CDR3 is TGTGCCAGCAGGCGGGACAGGGGCCGATTCCCTGGAAACACCATATATTTT. Translating gives CASRRDRGRFPGNTIYF.

The genes are TRBV5-1 and TRBJ2-7, with D perhaps TRBD1 (6 bases). Looked up from germline, CDR1 is SGHRS and CDR2 is YFSETQ. The ends were cut back, 6 bases at V and 4 bases at J, with 8 bases in the middle. The CDR3 length is 11 residues. DNA for the CDR3: TGCGCCAGCAAACAGGGATACGAGCAGTACTTC. Translating it yields CASKQGYEQYF.

The J gene is TRBJ2-5, the V gene TRBV27; a weak D match, TRBD2 (6 bases). Germline V gene sequence: CDR1 MNHEY, CDR2 SMNVEV (reference sequence). The CDR3 has 14 amino acids. V was clipped by 8 bases and J by 5 bases, with 18 bases between them. The CDR3 region is CASSGSGSGETQYF. The CDR3 bases are TGTGCCAGCTCGGGATCGGGGAGCGGGGAGACCCAGTACTTC.

The rearrangement uses TRBV19 and TRBJ2-1; 7 nucleotides line up with TRBD2. This CDR3 contains 17 residues. CDR1 is LNHDA and CDR2 is SQIVND in the germline V gene (reference sequence). Trimming took 0 bases from V and 7 from J; bases not matched to a gene: 12. The CDR3 loop reads CASSIEARGGPRNEQFF. CDR3 in DNA: TGTGCCAGTAGTATAGAGGCGCGGGGAGGGCCCAGGAATGAGCAGTTCTTC.

The rearrangement uses TRBV7-3 and TRBJ1-1; D unresolved. The V gene's germline CDR1 is SGHTA and CDR2 FQGTGA. CDR3 length equals 15 residues. The V end lost 2 bases, the J end lost 1 base, and 11 bases lay between the germline ends. CDR3 nucleotide sequence: TGTGCCAGCAGCTTATTCGGGGTCGGGAACACTGAAGCTTTCTTT. Translated: CASSLFGVGNTEAFF.